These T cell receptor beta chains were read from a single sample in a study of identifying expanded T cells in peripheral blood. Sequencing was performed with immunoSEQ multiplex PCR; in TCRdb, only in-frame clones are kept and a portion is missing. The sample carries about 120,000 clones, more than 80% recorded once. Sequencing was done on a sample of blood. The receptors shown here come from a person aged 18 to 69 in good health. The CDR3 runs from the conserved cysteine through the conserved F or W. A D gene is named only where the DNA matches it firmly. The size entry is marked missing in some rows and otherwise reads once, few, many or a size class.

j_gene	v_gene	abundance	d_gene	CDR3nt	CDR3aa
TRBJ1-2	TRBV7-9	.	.	TGTGCCACCAGGCAGGGAAGGTTAAACTATGGCTACACCTTC	CATRQGRLNYGYTF
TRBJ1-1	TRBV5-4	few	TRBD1	TGTGCCAGCAGCAGCCCCAGGGGGCTGCCGATCTCGTTGTTT	CASSSPRGLPISLF
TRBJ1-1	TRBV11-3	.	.	TGTGCCAGCAGCCTAAACAGATATGAAGCTTTCTTT	CASSLNRYEAFF
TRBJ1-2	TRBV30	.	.	TGTGCCTGGACGGGGGACTATGGCTACACCTTC	CAWTGDYGYTF
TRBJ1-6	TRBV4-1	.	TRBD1	TGCGCCAGCAGCCAAGAAATTTCAGGGGGCCTAGGGCGCTCACCCCTCCACTTT	CASSQEISGGLGRSPLHF
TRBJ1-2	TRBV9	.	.	TGTGCCAGCAGCGTAGATCAGGGAACCGCCAGCTATGGCTACACCTTC	CASSVDQGTASYGYTF
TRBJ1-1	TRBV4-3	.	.	TGCGCCAGCAGCTCTACGGCAGTGAACACTGAAGCTTTCTTT	CASSSTAVNTEAFF
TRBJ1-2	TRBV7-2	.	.	TGTGCCAGCAGCCCACAGACAGGTTCCAACTATGGCTACACCTTC	CASSPQTGSNYGYTF
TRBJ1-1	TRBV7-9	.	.	TGTGCCAGCAGCATCACAGGCAAGAACACTGAAGCTTTCTTT	CASSITGKNTEAFF
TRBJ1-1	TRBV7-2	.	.	TGTGCCAGCAGCCCGGGAGGGGGACTAAGGAACACTGAAGCTTTCTTT	CASSPGGGLRNTEAFF
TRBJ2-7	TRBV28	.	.	TGTGCCAGCAGTTTGTCCCAGTTATATTCCTACGAGCAGTACTTC	CASSLSQLYSYEQYF
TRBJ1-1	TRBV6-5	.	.	TGTGCCAGCAGGATCTCCAGGACGAACACTGAAGCTTTCTTT	CASRISRTNTEAFF
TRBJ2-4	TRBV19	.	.	TGTGCCAGTAGTCAACAACACATTCAGTACTTC	CASSQQHIQYF
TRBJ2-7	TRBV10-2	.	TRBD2	TGCGCCAGCAGCGGGGACTATTCCTACGAGCAGTACTTC	CASSGDYSYEQYF
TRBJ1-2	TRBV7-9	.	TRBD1	TGTGCCAGCAGCCAGGGAGGGGGCTATGGCTATGGCTACACCTTC	CASSQGGGYGYGYTF
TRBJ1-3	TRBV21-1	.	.	TGTGCCAGCAGCAGGGTCGGCAGGGGGCCGAACACCATATATTTT	CASSRVGRGPNTIYF
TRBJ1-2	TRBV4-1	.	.	TGCGCCAGCAGCCAAGATGTGAGGGAAATCTTTGGCTACACCTTC	CASSQDVREIFGYTF
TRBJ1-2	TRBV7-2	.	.	TGTGCCAGCAGCGTGGGACTGGACTTAGCTAACTATGGCTACACCTTC	CASSVGLDLANYGYTF
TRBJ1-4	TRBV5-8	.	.	TGTGCCAGCATAACGGGGGTGGGCGGTGAAAAACTGTTTTTT	CASITGVGGEKLFF
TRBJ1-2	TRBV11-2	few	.	TGTGCCAGCAGCTTAGAGGGACGGCATAACTATGGCTACACCTTC	CASSLEGRHNYGYTF
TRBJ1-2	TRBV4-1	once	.	TGCGCCAGCAGCCCGGACGTCAACTATGGCTACACCTTC	CASSPDVNYGYTF
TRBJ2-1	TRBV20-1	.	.	TGCAGTGCGGCCCCTGGGAGTGAGCAGTTCTTC	CSAAPGSEQFF
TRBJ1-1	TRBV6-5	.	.	TGTGCCAGCAGTTCCCTAGTGAACACTGAAGCTTTCTTT	CASSSLVNTEAFF
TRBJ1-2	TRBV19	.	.	TGTGCCAGTATTCTACAGGGATCCTATGGCTACACCTTC	CASILQGSYGYTF
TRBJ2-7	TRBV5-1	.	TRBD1	TGCGCCAGCAGCTTGACAGGGGAGCAGCAGTACTTC	CASSLTGEQQYF
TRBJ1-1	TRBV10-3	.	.	TGTGCCATCCGCGAAGAGTGGGGGGGAACTGAAGCTTTCTTT	CAIREEWGGTEAFF
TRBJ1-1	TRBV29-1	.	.	TGCAGCGTTGGTCACGTAGGAGCTTTCTTT	CSVGHVGAFF
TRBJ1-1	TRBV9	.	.	TGTGCCAGCAGCCCTGACAATATGAACACTGAAGCTTTCTTT	CASSPDNMNTEAFF
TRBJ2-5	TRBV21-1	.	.	TGTGCCAGCAGCAAAAAAATTCACGACCCGCAACAAGAGACCCAGTACTTC	CASSKKIHDPQQETQYF
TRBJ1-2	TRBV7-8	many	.	TGTGCCAGCAGCCCCCGGGGGGGGACAAGCGGCTACACCTTC	CASSPRGGTSGYTF
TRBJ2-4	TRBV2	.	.	TGTGCCAGCAGTGCGCGAGAGATTTCGCCGTACATAGCCAAAAACATTCAGTACTTC	CASSAREISPYIAKNIQYF